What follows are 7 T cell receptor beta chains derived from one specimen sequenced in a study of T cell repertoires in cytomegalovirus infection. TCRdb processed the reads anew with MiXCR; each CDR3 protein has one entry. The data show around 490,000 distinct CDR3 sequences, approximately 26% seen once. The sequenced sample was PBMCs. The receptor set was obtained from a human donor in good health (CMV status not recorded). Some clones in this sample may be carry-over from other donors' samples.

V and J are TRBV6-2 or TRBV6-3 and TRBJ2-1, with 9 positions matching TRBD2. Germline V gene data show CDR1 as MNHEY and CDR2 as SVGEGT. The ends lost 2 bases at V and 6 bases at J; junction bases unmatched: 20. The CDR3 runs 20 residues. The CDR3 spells CASSYNGHKLLRRGGNEQFF. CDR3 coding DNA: TGTGCCAGCAGTTACAACGGACACAAACTTCTACGGCGGGGGGGCAATGAGCAGTTCTTC.

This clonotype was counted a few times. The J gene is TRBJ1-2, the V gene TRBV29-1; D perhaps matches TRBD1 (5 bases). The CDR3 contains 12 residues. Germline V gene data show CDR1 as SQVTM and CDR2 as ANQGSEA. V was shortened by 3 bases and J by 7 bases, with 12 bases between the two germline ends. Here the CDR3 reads CSVEGTLGGYTF. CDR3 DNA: TGCAGCGTTGAGGGGACCCTTGGTGGCTACACCTTC.

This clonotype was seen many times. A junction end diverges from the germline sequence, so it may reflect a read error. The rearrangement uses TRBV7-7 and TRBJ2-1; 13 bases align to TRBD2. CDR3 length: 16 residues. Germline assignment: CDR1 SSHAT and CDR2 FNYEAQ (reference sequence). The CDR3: CASSLGTSGKDNEQFF. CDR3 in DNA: TGTGCTAGCAGCTTAGGGACTAGCGGGAAGGACAATGAGCAGTTCTTC.

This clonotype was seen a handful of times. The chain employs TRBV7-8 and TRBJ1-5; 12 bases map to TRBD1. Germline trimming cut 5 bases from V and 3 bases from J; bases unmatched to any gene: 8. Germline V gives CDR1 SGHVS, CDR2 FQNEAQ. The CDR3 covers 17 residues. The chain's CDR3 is CASSPQGTGGFNQPQHF. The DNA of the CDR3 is TGTGCCAGCAGCCCGCAAGGGACAGGGGGCTTCAATCAGCCCCAGCATTTT.

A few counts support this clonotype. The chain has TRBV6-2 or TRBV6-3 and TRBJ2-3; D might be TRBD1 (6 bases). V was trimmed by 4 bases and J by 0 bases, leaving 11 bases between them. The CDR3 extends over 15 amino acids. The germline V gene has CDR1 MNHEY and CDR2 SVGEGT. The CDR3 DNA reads TGTGCCAGCAGTTGGGACACAACTAGCACAGATACGCAGTATTTT. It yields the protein CASSWDTTSTDTQYF.

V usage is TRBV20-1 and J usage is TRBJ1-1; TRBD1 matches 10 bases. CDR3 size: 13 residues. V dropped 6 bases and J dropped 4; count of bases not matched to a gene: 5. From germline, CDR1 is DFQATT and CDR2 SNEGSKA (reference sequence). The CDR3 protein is CSAARQGATEAFF. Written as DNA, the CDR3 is TGCAGTGCGGCCCGACAGGGGGCCACTGAAGCTTTCTTT.

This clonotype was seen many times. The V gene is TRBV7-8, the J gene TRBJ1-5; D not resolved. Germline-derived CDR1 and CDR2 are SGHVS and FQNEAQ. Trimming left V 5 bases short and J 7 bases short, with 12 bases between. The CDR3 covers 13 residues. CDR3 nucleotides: TGTGCCAGCAGCCGTTCAAACCCACAGCCCCAGCATTTT. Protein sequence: CASSRSNPQPQHF. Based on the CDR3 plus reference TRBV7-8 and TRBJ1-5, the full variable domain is GAGVSQSPRYKVAKRGQDVALRCDPISGHVSLFWYQQALGQGPEFLTYFQNEAQLDKSGLPSDRFFAERPEGSVSTLKIQRTQQEDSAVYLCASSRSNPQPQHFGDGTRLSIL.